The 25 T cell receptor beta chains presented below share a single source sample, sequenced in a study of PD-1 blockade in classical Hodgkin lymphoma (TCRdb year 2020). Library method: the immunoSEQ multiplex PCR assay. As stored in TCRdb, this immuneACCESS dataset retains in-frame rearrangements with V and J assigned. A fraction of the clones does not appear; measured against another copy, unresolved V genes explain less than half of the discrepancy, and the remainder lacks a known reason. The sample records 90,000 to 100,000 clones, around 78% of which are singletons. The ten biggest clones cover about 9.4% of the sample. The time point tag for this specimen amounts to: cycle 4 day 1 (C4D1), after 6 weeks of nivolumab. Every trial patient had relapsed following autologous stem cell transplantation, and prior brentuximab vedotin exposure was what differed among cohorts A, B and C. Specimen: peripheral blood mononuclear cells (PBMCs), collected before the fourth cycle of nivolumab. The source is a human donor with classical Hodgkin lymphoma.

The chain links TRBV5-4 to TRBJ2-5; D is uncertain. The V and J ends lost 5 bases and 2 bases respectively, with 10 bases between them. The CDR3 has 13 amino acids. Germline values: CDR1 SGHNT, CDR2 YYREEE (reference sequence). The CDR3 nucleotides read TGTGCCAGCAGTTCAAAGGGTCAAGAGACCCAGTACTTC. Translated: CASSSKGQETQYF.

This clone was detected only once. The genes are TRBV5-6 and TRBJ1-6, with D possibly being TRBD1 (6 bases). Per the germline V gene, CDR1 is SGHDT and CDR2 is YYEEEE. The V end lost 6 bases, the J end lost 8 bases, and 12 bases lay between the germline ends. CDR3 length: 13 amino acids. The CDR3 sequence is CASNRVRDSPLHF. CDR3 bases: TGTGCCAGCAACAGGGTTCGGGATTCACCCCTCCACTTT.

The V and J genes are TRBV28 and TRBJ2-7; the D gene is possibly TRBD1 (5 bases). CDR1 and CDR2 from the germline V gene are MDHEN and SYDVKM. Trimming left V 4 bases short and J 4 bases short, with 11 bases between. This CDR3 contains 13 residues. The CDR3 DNA is TGTGCCAGCAGTTCCAGGACACCTTACGAGCAGTACTTC. Amino acid sequence: CASSSRTPYEQYF.

The chain carries TRBV5-3 and TRBJ2-3; D is unclear. TRBV5-3 is classed as an ORF, of uncertain function. The CDR3 runs 12 residues. Trimming pared 0 bases from V and 6 bases from J, leaving 5 bases between. CDR3 residues: CARSLAPDTQYF. The CDR3 bases are TGTGCCAGAAGCTTGGCCCCGGATACGCAGTATTTT.

The chain links TRBV7-8 to TRBJ2-5, with a possible D match to TRBD2 (6 bases). Germline CDR1 SGHVS, CDR2 FQNEAQ. The CDR3 has 16 residues. The V end lost 1 base, the J end lost 2 bases, and 14 bases lay between the germline ends. The CDR3 reads CASSLDNPGLQETQYF. In DNA, the CDR3 is TGTGCCAGCAGCTTAGATAACCCGGGACTGCAAGAGACCCAGTACTTC.

This sequence joins TRBV6-1 and TRBJ1-4, with 8 bases aligning to TRBD1. Trimming removed 6 bases from V and 4 bases from J; junction bases left unmatched: 7. The CDR3 is 15 residues long. Germline CDR1 is MNHNS and CDR2 is SASEGT. CDR3 coding DNA: TGTGCCAGCAGCAACCAGGGACAGGATAATGAAAAACTGTTTTTT. Protein sequence: CASSNQGQDNEKLFF.

J is TRBJ2-3 and V is TRBV27; 7 positions match TRBD1. Per the germline V gene, CDR1 is MNHEY and CDR2 is SMNVEV (reference sequence). Trimming removed 5 bases from V and 2 bases from J; junction bases left unmatched: 7. There are 15 residues in the CDR3. CDR3: CASSVTGVSTDTQYF. The CDR3 nucleotides are TGTGCCAGCAGTGTTACAGGGGTCTCCACAGATACGCAGTATTTT.

This clone was found once. V gene TRBV7-9 combines with J gene TRBJ2-3, with D maybe TRBD2 (5 bases). The germline V gene encodes CDR1 SEHNR and CDR2 FQNEAQ (reference sequence). The CDR3 is 12 residues long. V was clipped by 5 bases and J by 4 bases, with 7 bases between them. CDR3 loop: CASSRGPDTQYF. For the CDR3, the DNA is TGTGCCAGCAGCCGGGGTCCAGATACGCAGTATTTT.

The chain recombines TRBV19 with TRBJ2-3; TRBD1 might be the D (6 bases). The CDR3 extends over 13 amino acids. Germline V gene sequence: CDR1 LNHDA, CDR2 SQIVND (reference sequence). V lost 6 bases and J lost 5, with 12 bases in between. CDR3 amino acids: CASSGQGIDTQYF. The CDR3 DNA reads TGTGCCAGTAGCGGGCAGGGGATAGATACGCAGTATTTT.

The chain combines TRBV27 with TRBJ2-7, with 11 bases matching TRBD1. Unmatched junction bases numbered 7, after V lost 3 bases and J lost 6 bases. The CDR3 totals 15 residues. Germline-derived CDR1 and CDR2 are MNHEY and SMNVEV (reference sequence). The CDR3 protein is CASSLGTGGYSEQYF. The CDR3 DNA is TGTGCCAGCAGTTTGGGGACAGGGGGTTACAGCGAGCAGTACTTC.

The chain recombines TRBV6-5 with TRBJ2-7; D uncertain. Germline CDR1 is MNHEY and CDR2 is SVGAGI. V was clipped by 6 bases and J by 6 bases, with 15 bases between them. This CDR3 has 13 residues. The CDR3 nucleotides read TGTGCCAGCAGCCGAATACTCTCGGGCGAGCAGTACTTC. This translates into CASSRILSGEQYF.

The chain uses TRBV5-1 and TRBJ2-7, with a weak D call TRBD1 (5 bases). Germline CDR1 and CDR2: SGHRS and YFSETQ. The CDR3 totals 17 residues. V was shortened by 2 bases and J by 2 bases, with 20 bases between the two germline ends. In nucleotides, the CDR3 is TGCGCCAGCAGCTTTACAGGCGCCTATTCCTCGACCTACGAGCAGTACTTC. It encodes CASSFTGAYSSTYEQYF. Supplemented by reference TRBV5-1 and TRBJ2-7, the full variable domain reads KAGVTQTPRYLIKTRGQQVTLSCSPISGHRSVSWYQQTPGQGLQFLFEYFSETQRNKGNFPGRFSGRQFSNSRSEMNVSTLELGDSALYLCASSFTGAYSSTYEQYFGPGTRLTVT.

The gene calls are TRBV11-3 and TRBJ2-2; the D is unclear. The CDR3 sequence is 16 residues long. Trimming pared 2 bases from V and 4 bases from J, leaving 14 bases between. Germline loops: CDR1 SGHNT, CDR2 YENEEA. The CDR3 loop is CASSLFGERGTGELFF. The CDR3 bases are TGTGCCAGCAGCTTATTCGGCGAGCGAGGCACCGGGGAGCTGTTTTTT.

As concerns this clone: Other DNA sequences in this sample translate to the same CDR3. This chain links TRBV9 with TRBJ2-7; the D gene could be TRBD1 or TRBD2 (5 bases each). The V gene lost 4 bases and the J gene lost 9 bases, with 38 bases spanning the gap. This CDR3 is 20 amino acids long. Per germline, CDR1 SGDLS and CDR2 YYNGEE. CDR3 sequence (DNA): TGTGCCAGCAGCCGCGGTCGACGGCTCCCTCGGGACCGGGGAGACGGCGGGCAGTACTTC. Protein product: CASSRGRRLPRDRGDGGQYF.

V is TRBV7-9 and J is TRBJ2-5; no clear D gene. The CDR3 has 13 amino acids. The germline gives CDR1 SEHNR, CDR2 FQNEAQ (reference sequence). V gave up 3 bases and J gave up 2 bases, with 7 bases separating them. The CDR3 loop is CASSFSLQETQYF. The DNA for the CDR3 is TGTGCCAGCAGCTTTTCCCTTCAAGAGACCCAGTACTTC.

The rearrangement uses TRBV21-1 and TRBJ2-7; the table calls TRBD2, which could not be checked here. TRBV21-1 counts as a pseudogene. This CDR3 region has 16 residues. CDR3 in amino acids: CASSSRPGPPTKEQYF. The CDR3 bases are TGTGCCAGCAGCAGTCGGCCTGGCCCCCCTACTAAAGAGCAGTACTTC.

The chain links TRBV14 to TRBJ2-5; a possible D gene is TRBD2 (6 bases). V shed 6 bases and J shed 5 bases, with 16 bases lying between them. Germline V gene lookup returns CDR1 SGHDN and CDR2 FVKESK. This CDR3 comprises 14 residues. The CDR3 loop reads CASSPLASWETQYF. The CDR3, as DNA: TGTGCCAGCAGTCCACTAGCCAGTTGGGAGACCCAGTACTTC.

The V and J genes are TRBV28 and TRBJ2-5, with D perhaps assigned TRBD1 or TRBD2 (5 bases each). Trimming removed 4 bases at V and 3 bases at J, with 18 bases between. The CDR3 runs to 16 residues. In germline, CDR1 is MDHEN, CDR2 SYDVKM. CDR3 sequence: CASSSSGTVGKETQYF. In DNA form, the CDR3 reads TGTGCCAGCAGTTCCTCGGGGACCGTTGGGAAAGAGACCCAGTACTTC. The variable domain in full, completed from reference TRBV28 and TRBJ2-5, reads DVKVTQSSRYLVKRTGEKVFLECVQDMDHENMFWYRQDPGLGLRLIYFSYDVKMKEKGDIPEGYSVSREKKERFSLILESASTNQTSMYLCASSSSGTVGKETQYFGPGTRLLVL.

The gene calls are TRBV7-8 and TRBJ2-5; 7 bases fit TRBD1. The trim removed 4 bases at V and 5 bases at J, leaving 10 bases unmatched. Germline CDR1 and CDR2: SGHVS and FQNEAQ. This CDR3 has 15 amino acids. The CDR3 here is CASSSSTGEWETQYF. For the CDR3, the DNA is TGTGCCAGCAGCTCGTCTACAGGGGAGTGGGAGACCCAGTACTTC.

CDR3 region: CASSLVGTGVGQPQHF. Here the CDR3 DNA reads TGTGCCAGCAGCTTAGTTGGGACAGGGGTCGGTCAGCCCCAGCATTTT. The chain uses TRBV7-2 and TRBJ1-5; 10 bases fit TRBD1. This CDR3 has 16 residues. V dropped 1 base and J dropped 6; count of bases not matched to a gene: 6. Germline lookup yields CDR1 SGHTA and CDR2 FQGNSA.

The chain uses TRBV19 and TRBJ2-3; TRBD1 aligns across 7 bases. V lost 5 bases and J lost 1; bases outside the gene matches: 3. In germline, CDR1 is LNHDA, CDR2 SQIVND (reference sequence). The CDR3 is made up of 14 amino acids. CDR3 in amino acids: CASSRGQRTDTQYF. The CDR3 DNA reads TGTGCCAGTAGTCGGGGACAGCGCACAGATACGCAGTATTTT.

This chain links TRBV23-1 with TRBJ1-5; D gene uncertain. TRBV23-1 falls under the ORF class, with uncertain function. The V end was cut by 7 bases, the J end by 3 bases, with 13 bases between. The CDR3 is made up of 14 amino acids. The CDR3 coding sequence is TGCGCCAGCATAATCGGTTTTTTCAATCAGCCCCAGCATTTT. This translates into CASIIGFFNQPQHF.

This clone came up a few times. The J gene is TRBJ2-1, the V gene TRBV9; TRBD2 is a possible D gene (6 bases). The V gene lost 3 bases and the J gene lost 5 bases, with 12 bases spanning the gap. CDR1 is SGDLS and CDR2 is YYNGEE in the germline V gene. This CDR3 region has 14 residues. In DNA form, the CDR3 reads TGTGCCAGCAGCGCAGAGGGACTGCACAATGAGCAGTTCTTC. Protein sequence: CASSAEGLHNEQFF. The whole variable domain, filled in from reference TRBV9 and TRBJ2-1, reads DSGVTQTPKHLITATGQRVTLRCSPRSGDLSVYWYQQSLDQGLQFLIQYYNGEERAKGNILERFSAQQFPDLHSELNLSSLELGDSALYFCASSAEGLHNEQFFGPGTRLTVL.

This sequence joins TRBV19 and TRBJ2-7; 8 positions agree with TRBD1. V shed 5 bases and J 3 bases; nucleotides not matched to a gene: 9. This CDR3 has 15 residues. Germline V CDR1 and CDR2: LNHDA, SQIVND (reference sequence). The CDR3 loop reads CASSYRQGIHYEQYF. As DNA, the CDR3 is TGTGCCAGTAGTTACAGACAGGGGATTCACTACGAGCAGTACTTC.

V gene TRBV7-2 combines with J gene TRBJ2-7; tentative D call: TRBD1 (7 bases). V lost 6 bases and J 8 bases, leaving 14 bases between the germline ends. The CDR3 is 12 residues long. The germline gives CDR1 SGHTA, CDR2 FQGNSA. DNA for the CDR3: TGTGCCAGCAGTCGACCAGGGGGGAAGCAGTACTTC. This translates into CASSRPGGKQYF.